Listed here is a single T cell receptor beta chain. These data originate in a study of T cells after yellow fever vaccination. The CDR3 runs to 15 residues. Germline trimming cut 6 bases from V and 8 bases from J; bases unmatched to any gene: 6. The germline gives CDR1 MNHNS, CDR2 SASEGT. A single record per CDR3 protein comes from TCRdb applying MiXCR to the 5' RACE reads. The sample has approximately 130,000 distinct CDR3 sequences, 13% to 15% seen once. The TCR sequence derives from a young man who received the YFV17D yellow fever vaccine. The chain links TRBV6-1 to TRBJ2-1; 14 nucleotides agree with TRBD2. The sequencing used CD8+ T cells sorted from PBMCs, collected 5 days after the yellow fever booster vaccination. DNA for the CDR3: TGTGCCAGCAGCCGGACTAGCGGGGGGCGTGATGAGCAGTTCTTC. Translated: CASSRTSGGRDEQFF.